This T cell receptor (beta chain) came from a study of control samples from healthy donors and cancer patients. Trimming removed 0 bases from V and 4 bases from J, with 8 bases in between. The germline gives CDR1 SGHNT, CDR2 YYREEE (reference sequence). The CDR3 runs to 14 residues. The table came from immunoSEQ multiplex PCR; TCRdb's copy has only in-frame clones and leaves some out. Of 80,000 to 85,000 clones listed, approximately 90% were seen once; the top ten hold 4.5% to 6%. The clonotype originates from a woman between 45 and 65 years old in good health. This sequence joins TRBV5-4 and TRBJ2-1; TRBD1 is a possible D gene (6 bases). The sequencing input was blood. DNA of the CDR3: TGTGCCAGCAGCTTGGGGACAGAATACAATGAGCAGTTCTTC. Protein sequence: CASSLGTEYNEQFF.